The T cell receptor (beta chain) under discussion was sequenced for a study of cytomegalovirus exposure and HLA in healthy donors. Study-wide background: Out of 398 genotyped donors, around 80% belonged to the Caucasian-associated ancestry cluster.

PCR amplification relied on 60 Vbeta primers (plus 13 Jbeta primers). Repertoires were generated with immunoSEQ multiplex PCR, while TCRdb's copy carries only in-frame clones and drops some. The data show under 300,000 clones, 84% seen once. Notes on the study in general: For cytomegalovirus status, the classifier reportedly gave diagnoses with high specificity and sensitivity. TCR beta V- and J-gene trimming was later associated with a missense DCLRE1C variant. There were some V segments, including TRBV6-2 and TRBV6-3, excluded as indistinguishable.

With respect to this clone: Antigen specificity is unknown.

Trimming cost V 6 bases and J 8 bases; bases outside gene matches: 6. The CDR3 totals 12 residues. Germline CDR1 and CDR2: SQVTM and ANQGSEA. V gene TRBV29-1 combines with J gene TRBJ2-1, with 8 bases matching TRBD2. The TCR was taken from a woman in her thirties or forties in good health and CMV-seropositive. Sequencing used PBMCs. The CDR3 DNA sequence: TGCAGCGTCGGGACTAGGATTGATGAGCAGTTCTTC. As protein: CSVGTRIDEQFF.